This entry lists 2 T cell receptor beta chains sequenced from one sample in a study of cytomegalovirus exposure and HLA in healthy donors. PCR involved 60 Vbeta and 13 Jbeta primers. TCRdb's table, derived via immunoSEQ multiplex PCR, lists solely in-frame clones and lacks some. The repertoire holds around 110,000 clones, with 9% to 10% as singletons. The source material was PBMCs. All receptors come from a man younger than 45 in good health and CMV-seronegative.

The chain has TRBV12-2 and TRBJ2-7; the table's D call of TRBD1 was not tested on the DNA. TRBV12-2 is listed as a pseudogene. The CDR3 totals 15 residues. CDR3 region: CASRFTAGTGLEQYF. In nucleotides, the CDR3 is TGTGCAAGTCGCTTTACCGCCGGGACAGGGCTCGAGCAGTACTTC.

As DNA, the CDR3 is TGTGCCAGCAGCTTGAGGACAGGGGGGAACACTGAAGCTTTCTTT. Translating it yields CASSLRTGGNTEAFF. The chain links TRBV5-4 to TRBJ1-1, with 10 bases aligning to TRBD1. The junction had 1 base not matched to a gene; V was cut back by 1 base and J by 1 base. From germline, CDR1 is SGHNT and CDR2 YYREEE (reference sequence). CDR3 size: 15 residues.